This TCR beta chain was obtained from a study of blood T cell repertoires in COVID-19. Study information: Samples taken during acute and convalescent COVID-19 were collected in the United States, Italy and Spain. Sources were T cells, B-cell-depleted T cells, or PBMCs; the material itself was cDNA or gDNA.

Sequencing was performed with immunoSEQ multiplex PCR; in TCRdb, only in-frame clones are kept and a portion is missing. The table includes a few hundred thousand clones, 86% detected once. The CDR3 consists of 15 residues. The germline V gene has CDR1 ENHRY and CDR2 SYGVKD. V was cut by 5 bases and J by 5 bases, with 13 bases left in between. The material sequenced was peripheral blood. The V gene is TRBV10-3, the J gene TRBJ1-6; the D gene is possibly TRBD1 (5 bases). The receptor was isolated from a man aged 55-75 years with acute or convalescent COVID-19. Here the CDR3 DNA reads TGTGCCATCAGTCCCCGTTTAGGGGATAATTCACCCCTCCACTTT. Translating gives CAISPRLGDNSPLHF.